This T cell receptor (beta chain) was sequenced in a study of radiotherapy plus CTLA-4 blockade in lung cancer. In the study overall: Of all patients, approximately 18% responded objectively and roughly 31% showed disease control. Study-level points and caveats: There was expansion of tumor-derived TCR clones in blood after radiotherapy plus ipilimumab. Early shifts in blood T cell clones, with interferon-beta, reportedly predicted response best.

The method was immunoSEQ multiplex PCR; TCRdb's version includes in-frame clones alone and lacks a portion of them. The data hold about 84,000 clones, with around 72% observed a single time. This CDR3 comprises 13 residues. Germline V gene lookup returns CDR1 MDHEN and CDR2 SYDVKM. Of note for this clone: Its cognate antigen is unknown. The junction and the germline gene differ at one end; a read error may be behind it.

People whose metastatic non-small-cell lung cancer was chemo-refractory got focal radiation along with CTLA-4 blockade by ipilimumab. The chain couples TRBV28 to TRBJ2-1, with 14 bases matching TRBD2. Sample: peripheral blood, taken from a patient treated with radiotherapy plus ipilimumab. The TCR originated in a human donor with non-small cell lung cancer that progressed on radiotherapy plus ipilimumab. In DNA, the CDR3 is TGTGCCAGCGGTTTGACTAGCGGGAGGGGGGAGTTCTTC. Residues: CASGLTSGRGEFF. The full variable domain, in which reference TRBV28 and TRBJ2-1 provide the parts outside the CDR3, is DVKVTQSSRYLVKRTGEKVFLECVQDMDHENMFWYRQDPGLGLRLIYFSYDVKMKEKGDIPEGYSVSREKKERFSLILESASTNQTSMYLCASGLTSGRGEFFGPGTRLTVL.